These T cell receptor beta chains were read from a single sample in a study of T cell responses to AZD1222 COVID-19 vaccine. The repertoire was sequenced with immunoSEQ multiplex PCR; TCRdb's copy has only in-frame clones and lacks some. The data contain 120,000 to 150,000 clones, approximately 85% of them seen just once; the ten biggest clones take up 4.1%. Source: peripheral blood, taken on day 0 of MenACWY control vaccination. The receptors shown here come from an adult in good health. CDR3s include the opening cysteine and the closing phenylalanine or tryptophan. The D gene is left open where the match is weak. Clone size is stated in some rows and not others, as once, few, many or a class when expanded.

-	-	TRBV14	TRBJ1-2	CASSLTASVNYGYTF	TGTGCCAGCAGCCTAACGGCATCCGTTAACTATGGCTACACCTTC
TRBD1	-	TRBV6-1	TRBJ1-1	CASSESNRGEAFF	TGTGCCAGCAGTGAAAGTAACAGGGGTGAAGCTTTCTTT
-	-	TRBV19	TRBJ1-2	CASSSEEDGANYGYTF	TGTGCCAGTAGTTCAGAGGAAGACGGAGCTAACTATGGCTACACCTTC
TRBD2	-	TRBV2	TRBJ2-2	CASKLAGGTGELFF	TGTGCCAGCAAGCTAGCGGGGGGGACCGGGGAGCTGTTTTTT
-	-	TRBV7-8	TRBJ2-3	CASSPPSGKADTQYF	TGTGCCAGCAGCCCGCCCTCAGGAAAAGCAGATACGCAGTATTTT
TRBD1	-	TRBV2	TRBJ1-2	CASSAPTGDGYGYTF	TGTGCCAGCAGTGCACCGACAGGGGACGGCTATGGCTACACCTTC
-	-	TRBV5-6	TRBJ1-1	CASTLNQGRRTEAFF	TGTGCCAGCACTTTGAATCAGGGAAGACGTACTGAAGCTTTCTTT
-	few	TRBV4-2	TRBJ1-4	CASSQEGQVNEKLFF	TGTGCCAGCAGCCAAGAGGGGCAGGTTAATGAAAAACTGTTTTTT
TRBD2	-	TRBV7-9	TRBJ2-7	CASSPPGLAGDEQYF	TGTGCCAGCAGCCCACCGGGACTAGCGGGGGACGAGCAGTACTTC
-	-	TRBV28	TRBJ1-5	CASSLVGGMQPQHF	TGTGCCAGCAGTTTGGTAGGGGGGATGCAGCCCCAGCATTTT
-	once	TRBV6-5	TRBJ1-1	CASMSGVEAFF	TGTGCCAGCATGAGCGGGGTTGAAGCTTTCTTT
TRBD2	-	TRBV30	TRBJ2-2	CAWSVAGLAGGTRSGGELFF	TGTGCCTGGAGTGTGGCCGGACTAGCGGGGGGGACCCGATCGGGCGGGGAGCTGTTTTTT
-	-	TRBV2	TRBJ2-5	CASSSKETQYF	TGTGCCAGCAGTTCAAAAGAGACCCAGTACTTC
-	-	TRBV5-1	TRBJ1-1	CASSAAGYWDTEAFF	TGCGCCAGCAGCGCCGCAGGATATTGGGATACTGAAGCTTTCTTT
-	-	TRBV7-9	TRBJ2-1	CASSGVQGQRSYNEQFF	TGTGCCAGCAGCGGGGTACAGGGTCAAAGATCCTACAATGAGCAGTTCTTC
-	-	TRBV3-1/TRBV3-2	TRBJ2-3	CASSRQSTDTQYF	TGTGCCAGCAGCCGACAGAGCACAGATACGCAGTATTTT
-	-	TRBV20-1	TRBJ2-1	CSASKGINEQFF	TGCAGTGCTAGTAAGGGCATTAATGAGCAGTTCTTC
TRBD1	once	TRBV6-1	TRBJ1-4	CATTGGLEEKLFF	TGTGCCACCACAGGGGGCCTGGAAGAAAAACTGTTTTTT
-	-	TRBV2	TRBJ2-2	CASTIGRVTNTGELFF	TGTGCCAGCACCATAGGGCGGGTGACGAACACCGGGGAGCTGTTTTTT
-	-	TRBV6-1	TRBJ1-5	CASSEATPFDRMGDQPQHF	TGTGCCAGCAGTGAAGCGACCCCATTTGACAGGATGGGAGATCAGCCCCAGCATTTT
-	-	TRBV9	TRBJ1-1	CASSPSPGGNTEAFF	TGTGCCAGCAGCCCCTCCCCGGGGGGGAACACTGAAGCTTTCTTT
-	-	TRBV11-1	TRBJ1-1	CASSPRFIGGAFF	TGTGCCAGCAGCCCCCGCTTTATTGGTGGAGCTTTCTTT
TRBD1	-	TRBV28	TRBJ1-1	CASSATGALEAFF	TGTGCCAGCAGTGCCACAGGGGCGCTAGAAGCTTTCTTT
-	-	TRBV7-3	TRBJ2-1	CASSLAGTHNNEQFF	TGTGCCAGCAGCTTAGCCGGGACACACAACAATGAGCAGTTCTTC
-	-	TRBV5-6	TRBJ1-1	CASRLGARNTEAFF	TGTGCCAGCAGACTAGGGGCACGCAACACTGAAGCTTTCTTT
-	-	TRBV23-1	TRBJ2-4	CARPWCGLLAKNIQYF	TGCGCCAGGCCTTGGTGTGGGCTGCTAGCCAAAAACATTCAGTACTTC
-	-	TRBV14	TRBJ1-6	CASSQGLPNSPLHF	TGTGCCAGCAGCCAAGGACTGCCGAATTCACCCCTCCACTTT
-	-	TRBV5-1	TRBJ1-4	CASSTGQNEKLFF	TGCGCCAGCAGCACAGGACAGAATGAAAAACTGTTTTTT
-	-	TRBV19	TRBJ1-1	CASRWANTEAFF	TGTGCCAGTAGATGGGCGAACACTGAAGCTTTCTTT
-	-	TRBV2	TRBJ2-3	CASSEQGGDTQYF	TGTGCCAGCAGTGAACAGGGCGGCGATACGCAGTATTTT
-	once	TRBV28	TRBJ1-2	CASGGSPVPGSYGYTF	TGTGCCAGCGGGGGTTCACCGGTCCCGGGGAGCTATGGCTACACCTTC
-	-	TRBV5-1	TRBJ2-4	CASSFGVMIKNIQYF	TGCGCCAGCAGCTTTGGGGTCATGATAAAAAACATTCAGTACTTC
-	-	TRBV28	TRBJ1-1	CASSARARNTEAFF	TGTGCCAGCAGTGCGCGGGCTAGGAACACTGAAGCTTTCTTT
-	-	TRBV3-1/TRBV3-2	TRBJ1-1	CASSQYLQGEAFF	TGTGCCAGCAGCCAATATCTTCAGGGTGAAGCTTTCTTT
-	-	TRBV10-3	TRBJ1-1	CAINDEPGVNTEAFF	TGTGCCATCAATGATGAACCGGGCGTGAACACTGAAGCTTTCTTT
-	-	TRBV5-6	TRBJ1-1	CASSLGFRRALMNTEAFF	TGTGCCAGCAGCTTGGGTTTCAGGAGGGCCCTCATGAACACTGAAGCTTTCTTT
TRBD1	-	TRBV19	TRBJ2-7	CASSPWDRGPRYF	TGTGCCAGTAGTCCCTGGGACAGGGGTCCGAGGTACTTC
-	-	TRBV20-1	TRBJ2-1	CSAPRYNEQFF	TGCAGTGCCCCAAGGTACAATGAGCAGTTCTTC
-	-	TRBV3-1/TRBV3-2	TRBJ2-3	CASSRQSTDTQYF	TGTGCCAGCAGCCGCCAATCAACAGATACGCAGTATTTT
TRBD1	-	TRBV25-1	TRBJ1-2	CASSESPGQGGGYTF	TGTGCCAGCAGTGAATCACCGGGACAGGGAGGTGGCTACACCTTC
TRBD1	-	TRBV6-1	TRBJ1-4	CASSPGQINEKLFF	TGTGCCAGCAGTCCGGGACAGATTAATGAAAAACTGTTTTTT
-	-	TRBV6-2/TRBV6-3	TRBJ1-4	CASSYSLDEKLFF	TGTGCCAGCAGTTACTCACTGGATGAAAAACTGTTTTTT
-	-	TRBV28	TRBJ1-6	CASSLSGRSSYNSPLHF	TGTGCCAGCAGTTTATCTGGGAGGAGCTCCTATAATTCACCCCTCCACTTT
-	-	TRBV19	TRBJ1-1	CASNSRGDVTEAFF	TGTGCCAGTAACAGCAGGGGTGATGTCACTGAAGCTTTCTTT
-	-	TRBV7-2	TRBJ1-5	CASSLAETAPQHF	TGTGCCAGCAGCTTAGCCGAAACAGCGCCCCAGCATTTT
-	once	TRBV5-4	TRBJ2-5	CASRLLGLNQETQYF	TGTGCCAGCAGATTGTTGGGACTTAACCAAGAGACCCAGTACTTC
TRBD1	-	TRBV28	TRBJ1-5	CASIGSGGGYQPQHF	TGTGCCAGCATTGGTTCAGGGGGCGGTTATCAGCCCCAGCATTTT
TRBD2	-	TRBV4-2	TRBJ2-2	CASSQVAGAYTGELFF	TGTGCCAGCAGCCAAGTAGCGGGGGCCTACACCGGGGAGCTGTTTTTT